These 25 T cell receptor beta chains came from one sample sequenced in a study of B cell selection in AIRE deficiency. Sorted regulatory T cells were CD4-positive, CD25-high and CD127-low or negative. Method: immunoSEQ multiplex PCR; TCRdb's copy keeps in-frame clones and lacks some. The sample holds roughly 14,000 clones; roughly 91% are singletons and the top ten take approximately 1%. Sequenced material: Tregs sorted from PBMCs. These receptors were obtained from a human donor with AIRE deficiency.

J is TRBJ2-7 and V is TRBV7-2; possible D gene TRBD1, 6 bases. With 5 bases removed from V and 5 bases from J, the gap between germline ends came to 16 bases. The CDR3 is made up of 14 amino acids. Germline-derived CDR1 and CDR2 are SGHTA and FQGNSA. CDR3 sequence: CASSRIQGWDEQYF. CDR3 DNA: TGTGCCAGCAGCCGGATCCAGGGGTGGGACGAGCAGTACTTC.

The chain has TRBV19 and TRBJ2-1; D perhaps matches TRBD2 (5 bases). V was trimmed by 6 bases and J by 2 bases, leaving 14 bases between them. Germline V gene lookup returns CDR1 LNHDA and CDR2 SQIVND (reference sequence). The CDR3 has 15 residues. CDR3 region: CASRMAGIPYNEQFF. In DNA form, the CDR3 reads TGTGCCAGTAGGATGGCCGGGATTCCCTACAATGAGCAGTTCTTC.

This chain links TRBV6-9 with TRBJ1-2, with TRBD1 as a possible D gene (6 bases). Trimming cost V 3 bases and J 11 bases, with 16 bases left between them. The CDR3 spans 13 residues. Germline V gives CDR1 MNHGY, CDR2 SVAAGI. Written as DNA, the CDR3 is TGTGCCAGCAGTTACCCAGGGGCTATTAGGTACACCTTC. Its translation is CASSYPGAIRYTF.

The J gene is TRBJ2-2, the V gene TRBV4-3; D uncertain. The germline V gene has CDR1 LGHNA and CDR2 YSLEER. Between the trimmed V and J ends, which lost 3 bases and 4 bases, there was a span of 15 bases. CDR3 length: 16 amino acids. This chain's CDR3 is CASSQAPTRGTGELFF. The CDR3 DNA reads TGCGCCAGCAGCCAGGCCCCCACAAGAGGCACCGGGGAGCTGTTTTTT.

The chain has TRBV28 and TRBJ2-4; D remains ambiguous. Germline CDR1 reads MDHEN; CDR2 reads SYDVKM. The V gene lost 1 base and the J gene lost 7 bases, with 14 bases spanning the gap. The CDR3 extends over 15 amino acids. In DNA, the CDR3 is TGTGCCAGCAGTTTATCGGGCGGTTTGGGGAACATTCAGTACTTC. Amino acid sequence: CASSLSGGLGNIQYF.

This clone was observed once. The genes are TRBV19 and TRBJ1-5; D remains unclear. This CDR3 comprises 13 residues. Germline-derived CDR1 and CDR2 are LNHDA and SQIVND (reference sequence). V was clipped by 4 bases and J by 5 bases, with 9 bases between them. CDR3 loop: CASSTASDQPQHF. In DNA, the CDR3 is TGTGCCAGTAGTACCGCAAGCGATCAGCCCCAGCATTTT.

The chain is built from TRBV6-1 and TRBJ2-7; 8 bases align to TRBD1. V trimming: 6 bases; J trimming: 3 bases; junction bases outside the gene matches: 7. Per the germline V gene, CDR1 is MNHNS and CDR2 is SASEGT. The CDR3 is 14 residues long. This CDR3 reads CASRFGDRRYEQYF. The CDR3 DNA is TGTGCCAGCAGGTTCGGGGACAGGCGCTACGAGCAGTACTTC.

The chain uses TRBV5-6 and TRBJ2-4, with D hard to call. The germline V gene has CDR1 SGHDT and CDR2 YYEEEE. This CDR3 contains 14 residues. V shed 4 bases and J shed 5 bases, with 13 bases lying between them. In DNA form, the CDR3 reads TGTGCCAGCAGCAGCCTGGCCGAAGAAAACATTCAGTACTTC. Protein product: CASSSLAEENIQYF.

Only a few counts were recorded for this clone. This chain links TRBV27 with TRBJ2-3; TRBD2 agrees at 8 bases. CDR1 is MNHEY, CDR2 SMNVEV, per germline (reference sequence). V was clipped by 3 bases and J by 3 bases; unmatched bases: 2. The CDR3 extends over 14 amino acids. CDR3 bases: TGTGCCAGCAGTTTTGGCGGGAGGACAGATACGCAGTATTTT. This codes for CASSFGGRTDTQYF.

The chain links TRBV7-6 to TRBJ2-7; D possibly uses TRBD1 or TRBD2 (6 bases each). Trimming left V 0 bases short and J 6 bases short, with 15 bases between. Per the germline V gene, CDR1 is SGHVS and CDR2 is FNYEAQ. This CDR3 has 15 amino acids. The CDR3 is CASSLAVRGGGEQYF. As DNA, the CDR3 is TGTGCCAGCAGCTTAGCGGTCAGGGGAGGCGGCGAGCAGTACTTC.

The chain is built from TRBV5-4 and TRBJ2-7; 8 nucleotides agree with TRBD2. The CDR3 has 15 amino acids. Germline CDR1 reads SGHNT; CDR2 reads YYREEE (reference sequence). V trimming: 6 bases; J trimming: 3 bases; junction bases outside the gene matches: 11. This chain's CDR3 is CASTPYSGMIYEQYF. DNA of the CDR3: TGTGCCAGCACCCCTTATAGCGGGATGATCTACGAGCAGTACTTC.

The chain links TRBV7-2 to TRBJ2-7; a weak D match, TRBD1 (6 bases). CDR1 and CDR2 (germline): SGHTA, FQGNSA. CDR3 length equals 13 residues. Between the trimmed V and J ends, which lost 5 bases and 3 bases, there was a span of 11 bases. CDR3 DNA sequence: TGTGCCAGCAGCCTGGACAGAGTCTACGAGCAGTACTTC. This gives the protein CASSLDRVYEQYF.

V gene TRBV10-3 combines with J gene TRBJ1-3; D is undetermined. Germline V gene data show CDR1 as ENHRY and CDR2 as SYGVKD. The CDR3 contains 14 residues. V gave up 6 bases and J gave up 1 base, with 10 bases separating them. The CDR3 sequence: CAISEGYSGNTIYF. The CDR3, as DNA: TGTGCCATCAGCGAGGGTTATTCTGGAAACACCATATATTTT.

This chain joins TRBV7-2 and TRBJ1-5; the D is unclear. CDR3 length: 12 amino acids. Trimming cost V 1 base and J 5 bases, with 3 bases left between them. Germline lookup yields CDR1 SGHTA and CDR2 FQGNSA. CDR3 DNA sequence: TGTGCCAGCAGCTTAGGGTATCAGCCCCAGCATTTT. Its protein is CASSLGYQPQHF. The full variable domain, rest sourced from reference TRBV7-2 and TRBJ1-5, is GAGVSQSPSNKVTEKGKDVELRCDPISGHTALYWYRQSLGQGLEFLIYFQGNSAPDKSGLPSDRFSAERTGGSVSTLTIQRTQQEDSAVYLCASSLGYQPQHFGDGTRLSIL.

The chain recombines TRBV6-1 with TRBJ2-5, with D unresolved. The CDR3 totals 13 residues. CDR1 and CDR2 (germline): MNHNS, SASEGT. The V and J ends lost 4 bases and 5 bases respectively, with 11 bases between them. The CDR3 coding sequence is TGTGCCAGCAGTGGAGTTCTTTCGGAGACCCAGTACTTC. This encodes CASSGVLSETQYF.

The V and J genes are TRBV10-2 and TRBJ2-2, with D tentatively TRBD2 (5 bases). V was trimmed by 8 bases and J by 4 bases, leaving 14 bases between them. CDR3 length equals 14 residues. Per germline, CDR1 WSHSY and CDR2 SAAADI. Here the CDR3 reads CASWERSGTGELFF. The CDR3 DNA reads TGCGCCAGCTGGGAGCGGTCGGGCACCGGGGAGCTGTTTTTT.

The J gene is TRBJ2-3, the V gene TRBV5-1; D is perhaps TRBD1 (7 bases). The germline gives CDR1 SGHRS, CDR2 YFSETQ. This CDR3 is built from 15 residues. With 4 bases removed from V and 3 bases from J, the gap between germline ends came to 15 bases. CDR3: CASSIGRGRTDTQYF. Written as DNA, the CDR3 is TGCGCCAGCAGCATTGGCAGGGGGAGGACAGATACGCAGTATTTT.

V gene TRBV11-1 combines with J gene TRBJ2-3; D possibly corresponds to TRBD1 (5 bases). The V and J ends lost 5 bases and 2 bases respectively, with 14 bases between them. The CDR3 is 15 residues long. The germline V gene has CDR1 SGHAT and CDR2 FQDESV (reference sequence). This CDR3 reads CASSRYIGDTDTQYF. The CDR3 DNA is TGTGCCAGCAGCCGATATATAGGGGACACAGATACGCAGTATTTT.

The genes are TRBV7-2 and TRBJ1-1; D remains unclear. The CDR3 covers 13 residues. Germline values: CDR1 SGHTA, CDR2 FQGNSA. The V end was cut by 5 bases, the J end by 0 bases, with 7 bases between. CDR3 amino acids: CASSRQMNTEAFF. The CDR3 DNA follows: TGTGCCAGCAGCCGTCAGATGAACACTGAAGCTTTCTTT.

For the CDR3, the DNA is TGTGCCAGTAGTATGTGGGGACTAGGGGAGCAGTACTTC. Protein sequence: CASSMWGLGEQYF. V and J are TRBV19 and TRBJ2-7, with 8 bases aligning to TRBD2. The germline gives CDR1 LNHDA, CDR2 SQIVND (reference sequence). The CDR3 covers 13 residues. Trimming took 3 bases from V and 7 from J; bases not matched to a gene: 5.

The V call is TRBV10-3, the J call TRBJ2-2; 8 bases match TRBD1. CDR3 length equals 14 residues. Germline CDR1 and CDR2: ENHRY and SYGVKD. Trimming took 8 bases from V and 6 from J; bases not matched to a gene: 8. CDR3 nucleotides: TGTGCCATCGGGACAGGTGGGGCACCCGGGGAGCTGTTTTTT. Amino acids: CAIGTGGAPGELFF.

The rearrangement links TRBV5-1 to TRBJ2-5, with 7 positions matching TRBD1. The germline CDR1 and CDR2 sequences are SGHRS and YFSETQ. V trimming: 0 bases; J trimming: 4 bases; junction bases outside the gene matches: 6. There are 15 residues in the CDR3. The CDR3 bases are TGCGCCAGCAGCTTGGGACAGGGCCTTAGAGAGACCCAGTACTTC. Protein product: CASSLGQGLRETQYF. Complete variable domain (other parts from reference TRBV5-1 and TRBJ2-5): KAGVTQTPRYLIKTRGQQVTLSCSPISGHRSVSWYQQTPGQGLQFLFEYFSETQRNKGNFPGRFSGRQFSNSRSEMNVSTLELGDSALYLCASSLGQGLRETQYFGPGTRLLVL.

This clone was detected once. The CDR3 reads CASSGPGTGITGELFF. Written as DNA, the CDR3 is TGTGCCAGTAGTGGACCCGGGACAGGGATAACCGGGGAGCTGTTTTTT. This sequence joins TRBV19 and TRBJ2-2, with 9 bases identical to TRBD1. Germline assignment: CDR1 LNHDA and CDR2 SQIVND (reference sequence). The CDR3 runs 16 residues. J gave up 5 bases and V 5 bases, and 9 bases lay outside the gene matches.

CDR3 sequence: CSASDREGYTF. CDR3 in DNA: TGCAGTGCTAGTGATCGGGAGGGCTACACCTTC. V gene TRBV20-1 combines with J gene TRBJ1-2; D is ambiguous. The CDR3 is 11 residues long. Germline V gene lookup returns CDR1 DFQATT and CDR2 SNEGSKA (reference sequence). V was trimmed by 3 bases and J by 8 bases, leaving 10 bases between them.

This sequence joins TRBV15 and TRBJ2-1; 8 bases are shared with TRBD2. Germline V lookup: CDR1 LNHNV, CDR2 YYDKDF (reference sequence). Losses at the gene ends were 1 base for V and 7 bases for J; bases not matched to a gene: 3. The CDR3 runs to 14 residues. Here the CDR3 DNA reads TGTGCCACCAGCAGAGGGGGACTAGTAAATGAGCAGTTCTTC. Amino acid sequence: CATSRGGLVNEQFF.